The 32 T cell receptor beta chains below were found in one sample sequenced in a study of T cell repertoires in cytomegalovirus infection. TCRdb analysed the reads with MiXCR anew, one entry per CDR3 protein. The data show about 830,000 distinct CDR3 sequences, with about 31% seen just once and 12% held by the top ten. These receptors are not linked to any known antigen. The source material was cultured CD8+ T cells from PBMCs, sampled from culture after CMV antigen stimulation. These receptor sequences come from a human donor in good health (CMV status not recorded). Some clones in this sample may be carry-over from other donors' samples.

The DNA for the CDR3 is TGTGCCAGCAGCCCACGTGGGACAAATAATTCACCCCTCCACTTT. Amino acids: CASSPRGTNNSPLHF. This rearrangement joins TRBV7-4 to TRBJ1-6, with D possibly being TRBD1 (6 bases). Trimming cost V 5 bases and J 5 bases, with 13 bases left between them. The germline CDR1 and CDR2 sequences are SGHVT and SQSDAQ. This CDR3 is built from 15 residues.

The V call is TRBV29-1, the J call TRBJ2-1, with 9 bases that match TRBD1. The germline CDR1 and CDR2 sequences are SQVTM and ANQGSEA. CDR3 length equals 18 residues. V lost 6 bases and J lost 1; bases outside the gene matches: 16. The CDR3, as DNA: TGCAGCGTGGCCGGGACAGGGCCCATCTTAGGGTCCTACAATGAGCAGTTCTTC. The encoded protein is CSVAGTGPILGSYNEQFF.

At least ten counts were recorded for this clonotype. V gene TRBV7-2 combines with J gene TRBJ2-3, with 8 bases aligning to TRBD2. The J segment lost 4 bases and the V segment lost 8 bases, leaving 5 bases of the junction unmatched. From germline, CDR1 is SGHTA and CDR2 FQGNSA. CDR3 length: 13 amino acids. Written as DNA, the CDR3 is TGTGCCAGCCCTGGGACTAGAGCAGATACGCAGTATTTT. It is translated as CASPGTRADTQYF. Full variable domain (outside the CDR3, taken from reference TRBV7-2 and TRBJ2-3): GAGVSQSPSNKVTEKGKDVELRCDPISGHTALYWYRQSLGQGLEFLIYFQGNSAPDKSGLPSDRFSAERTGGSVSTLTIQRTQQEDSAVYLCASPGTRADTQYFGPGTRLTVL.

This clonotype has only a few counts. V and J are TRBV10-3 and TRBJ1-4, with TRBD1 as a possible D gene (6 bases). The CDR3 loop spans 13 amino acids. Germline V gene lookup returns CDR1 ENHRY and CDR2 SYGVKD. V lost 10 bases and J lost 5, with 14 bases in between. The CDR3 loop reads CATGGLANEKLFF. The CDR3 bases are TGTGCCACGGGGGGCTTGGCGAATGAAAAACTGTTTTTT.

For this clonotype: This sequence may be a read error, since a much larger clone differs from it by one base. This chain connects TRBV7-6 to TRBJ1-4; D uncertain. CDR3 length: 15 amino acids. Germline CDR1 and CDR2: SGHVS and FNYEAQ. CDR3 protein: CVSSPPGPTNEKLFF. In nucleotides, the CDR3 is TGTGTCAGCAGCCCTCCCGGCCCAACTAATGAAAAACTGTTTTTT.

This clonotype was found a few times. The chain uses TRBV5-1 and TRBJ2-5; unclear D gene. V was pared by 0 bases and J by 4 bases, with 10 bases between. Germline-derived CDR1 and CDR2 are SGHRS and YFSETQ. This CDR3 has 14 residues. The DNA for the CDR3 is TGCGCCAGCAGCTTGGAGAGGATATCAGAGACCCAGTACTTC. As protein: CASSLERISETQYF.

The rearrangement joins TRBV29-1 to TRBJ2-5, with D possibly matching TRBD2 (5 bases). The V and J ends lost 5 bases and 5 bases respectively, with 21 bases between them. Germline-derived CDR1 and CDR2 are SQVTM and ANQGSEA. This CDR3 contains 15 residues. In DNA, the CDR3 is TGCAGCGTTTATGCAGCGCCGGGATCAGCCGAGACCCAGTACTTC. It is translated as CSVYAAPGSAETQYF.

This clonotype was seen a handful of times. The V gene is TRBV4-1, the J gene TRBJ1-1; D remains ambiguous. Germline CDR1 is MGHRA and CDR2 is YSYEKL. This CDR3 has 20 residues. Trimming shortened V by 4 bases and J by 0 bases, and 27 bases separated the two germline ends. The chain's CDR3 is CASSPPVPESAPLLNTEAFF. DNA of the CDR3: TGCGCCAGCAGCCCCCCGGTGCCAGAGAGCGCACCCCTTTTGAACACTGAAGCTTTCTTT.

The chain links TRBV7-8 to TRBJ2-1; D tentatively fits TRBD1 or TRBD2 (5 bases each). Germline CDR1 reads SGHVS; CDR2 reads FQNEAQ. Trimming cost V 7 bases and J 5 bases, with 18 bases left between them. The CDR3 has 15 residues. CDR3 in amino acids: CASTKNRLGDNEQFF. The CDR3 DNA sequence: TGTGCCAGCACCAAAAACCGACTGGGGGACAATGAGCAGTTCTTC.

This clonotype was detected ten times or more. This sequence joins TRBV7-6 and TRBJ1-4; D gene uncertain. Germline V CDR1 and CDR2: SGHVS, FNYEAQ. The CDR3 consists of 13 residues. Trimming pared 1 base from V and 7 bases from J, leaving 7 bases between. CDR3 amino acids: CASSLGLGEKLFF. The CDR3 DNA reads TGTGCCAGCAGCTTAGGATTAGGTGAAAAACTGTTTTTT.

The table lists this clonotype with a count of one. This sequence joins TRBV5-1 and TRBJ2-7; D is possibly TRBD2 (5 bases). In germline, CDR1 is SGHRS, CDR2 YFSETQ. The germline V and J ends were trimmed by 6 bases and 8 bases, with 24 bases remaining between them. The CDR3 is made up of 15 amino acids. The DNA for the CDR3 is TGCGCCAGCAACCTGTATCGCCTTGAGGGTCTACAGCAGTACTTC. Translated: CASNLYRLEGLQQYF.

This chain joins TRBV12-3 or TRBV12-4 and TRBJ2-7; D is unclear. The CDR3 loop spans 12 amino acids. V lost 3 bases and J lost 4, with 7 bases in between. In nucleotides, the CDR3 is TGTGCCAGCAGTTTCCCCCCGTACGAGCAGTACTTC. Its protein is CASSFPPYEQYF.

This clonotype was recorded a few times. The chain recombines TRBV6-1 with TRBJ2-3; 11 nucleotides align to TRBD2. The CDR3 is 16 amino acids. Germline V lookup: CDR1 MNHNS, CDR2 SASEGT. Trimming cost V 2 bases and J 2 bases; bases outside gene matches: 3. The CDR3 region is CASSETSGGLTDTQYF. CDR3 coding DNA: TGTGCCAGCAGTGAAACTAGCGGGGGCCTCACAGATACGCAGTATTTT.

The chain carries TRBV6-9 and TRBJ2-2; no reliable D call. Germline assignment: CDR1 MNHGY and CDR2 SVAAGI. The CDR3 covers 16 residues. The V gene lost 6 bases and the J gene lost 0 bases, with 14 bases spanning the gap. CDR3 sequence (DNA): TGTGCCAGCAGCCCCAGTCGGTTTTCGAACACCGGGGAGCTGTTTTTT. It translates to CASSPSRFSNTGELFF.

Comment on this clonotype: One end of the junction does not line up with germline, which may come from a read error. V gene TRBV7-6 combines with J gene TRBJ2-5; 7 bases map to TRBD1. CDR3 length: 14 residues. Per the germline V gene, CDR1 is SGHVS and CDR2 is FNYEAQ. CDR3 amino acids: CASSLTGTQEAQYF. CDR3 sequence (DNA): TGTGCCAGCAGCTTGACAGGGACCCAAGAGGCCCAGTACTTC.

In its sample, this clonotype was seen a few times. In DNA form, the CDR3 reads TGTGCCAGCAGTTACGGGACAGGGTTGTTCTTC. It is translated as CASSYGTGLFF. This rearrangement joins TRBV6-5 to TRBJ2-1, with TRBD1 matching 9 bases. The CDR3 spans 11 residues. After removal of 2 bases from V and 15 bases from J, the junction contained 2 bases not matched to a gene. Germline V gene lookup returns CDR1 MNHEY and CDR2 SVGAGI.

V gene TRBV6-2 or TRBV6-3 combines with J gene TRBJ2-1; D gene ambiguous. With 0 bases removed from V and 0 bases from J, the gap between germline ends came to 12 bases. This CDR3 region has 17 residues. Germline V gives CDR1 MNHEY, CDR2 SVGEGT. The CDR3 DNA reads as TGTGCCAGCAGTTACTCGGGGTTGGCGGTCTCCTACAATGAGCAGTTCTTC. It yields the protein CASSYSGLAVSYNEQFF.

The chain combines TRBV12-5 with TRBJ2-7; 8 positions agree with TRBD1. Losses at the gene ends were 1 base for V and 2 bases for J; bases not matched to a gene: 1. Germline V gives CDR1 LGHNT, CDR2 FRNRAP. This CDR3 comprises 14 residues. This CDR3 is CASGLAGQAYEQYF. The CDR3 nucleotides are TGTGCTAGTGGTTTGGCGGGACAGGCCTACGAGCAGTACTTC.

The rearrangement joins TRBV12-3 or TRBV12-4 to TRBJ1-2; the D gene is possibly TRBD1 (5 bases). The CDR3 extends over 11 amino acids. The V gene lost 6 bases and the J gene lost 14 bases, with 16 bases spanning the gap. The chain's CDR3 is CASSDSGAKTF. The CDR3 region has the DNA TGTGCCAGCAGCGACTCCGGGGCTAAAACCTTC.

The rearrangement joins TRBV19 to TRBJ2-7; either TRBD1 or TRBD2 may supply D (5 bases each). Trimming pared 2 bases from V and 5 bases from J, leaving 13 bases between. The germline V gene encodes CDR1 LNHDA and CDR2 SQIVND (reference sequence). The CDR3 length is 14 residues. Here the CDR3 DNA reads TGTGCCAGTAGTATACCGGGGCCTATTAACGAGCAGTACTTC. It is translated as CASSIPGPINEQYF.

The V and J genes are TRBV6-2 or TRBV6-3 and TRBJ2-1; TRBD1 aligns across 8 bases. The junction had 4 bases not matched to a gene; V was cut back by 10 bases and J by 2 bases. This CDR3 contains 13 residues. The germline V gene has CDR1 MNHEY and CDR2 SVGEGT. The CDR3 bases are TGTGCCATCAAGGACAGGGCCTACAATGAGCAGTTCTTC. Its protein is CAIKDRAYNEQFF.

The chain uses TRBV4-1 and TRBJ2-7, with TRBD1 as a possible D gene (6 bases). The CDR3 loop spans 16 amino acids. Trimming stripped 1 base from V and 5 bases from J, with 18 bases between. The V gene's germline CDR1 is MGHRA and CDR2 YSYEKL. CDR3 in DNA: TGCGCCAGCAGCCAAGGGATTAGCAGGGGATTGGACGAGCAGTACTTC. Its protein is CASSQGISRGLDEQYF.

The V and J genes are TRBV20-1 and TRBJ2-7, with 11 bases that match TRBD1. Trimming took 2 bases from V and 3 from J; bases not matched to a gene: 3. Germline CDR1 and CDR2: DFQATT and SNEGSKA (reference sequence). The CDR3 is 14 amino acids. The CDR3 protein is CSARSGTGGYEQYV. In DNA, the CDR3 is TGCAGTGCTAGATCCGGGACAGGGGGCTACGAGCAGTACGTC.

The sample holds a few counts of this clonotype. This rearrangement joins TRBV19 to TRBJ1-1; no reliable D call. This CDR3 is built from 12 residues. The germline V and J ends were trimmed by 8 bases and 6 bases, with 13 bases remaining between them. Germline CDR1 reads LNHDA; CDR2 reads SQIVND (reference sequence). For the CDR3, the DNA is TGTGCCAGTGGGCAGGCTACTTCTGAAGCTTTCTTT. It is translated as CASGQATSEAFF.

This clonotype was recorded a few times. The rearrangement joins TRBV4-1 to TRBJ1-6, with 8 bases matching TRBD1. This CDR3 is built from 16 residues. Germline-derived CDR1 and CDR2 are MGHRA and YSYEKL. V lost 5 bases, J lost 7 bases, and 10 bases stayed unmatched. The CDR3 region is CASSTIRTGKNSPLHF. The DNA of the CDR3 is TGCGCCAGCAGCACGATTCGGACAGGGAAGAATTCACCCCTCCACTTT.

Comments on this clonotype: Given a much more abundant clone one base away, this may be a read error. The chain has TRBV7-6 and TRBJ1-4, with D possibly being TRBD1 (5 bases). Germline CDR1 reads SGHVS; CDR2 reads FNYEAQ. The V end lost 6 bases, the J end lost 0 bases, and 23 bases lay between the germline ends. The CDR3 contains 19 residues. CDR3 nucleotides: TGTGCCAGCAGTCCGGTTGTCAGGGAGACGGAAGCAACTAATGAAAAACTGTTTTTT. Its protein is CASSPVVRETEATNEKLFF.

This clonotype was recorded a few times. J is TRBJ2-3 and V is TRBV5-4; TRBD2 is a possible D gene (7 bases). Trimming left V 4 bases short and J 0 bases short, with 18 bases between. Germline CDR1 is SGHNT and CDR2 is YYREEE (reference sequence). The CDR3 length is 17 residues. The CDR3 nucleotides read TGTGCCAGCAGCCTGGGGGGGGGCGCATTCAGCACAGATACGCAGTATTTT. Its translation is CASSLGGGAFSTDTQYF.

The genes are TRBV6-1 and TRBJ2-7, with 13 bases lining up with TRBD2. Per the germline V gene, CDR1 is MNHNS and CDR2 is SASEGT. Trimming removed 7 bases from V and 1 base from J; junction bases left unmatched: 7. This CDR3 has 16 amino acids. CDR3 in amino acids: CASTARLAGGSYEQYF. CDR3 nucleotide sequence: TGTGCCAGCACCGCCCGACTAGCGGGGGGTTCCTACGAGCAGTACTTC.

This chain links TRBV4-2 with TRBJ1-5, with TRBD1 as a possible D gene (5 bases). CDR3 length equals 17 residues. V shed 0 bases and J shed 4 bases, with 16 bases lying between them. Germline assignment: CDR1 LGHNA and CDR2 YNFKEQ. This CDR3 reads CASSQDGAGRSNQPQHF. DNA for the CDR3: TGTGCCAGCAGCCAAGATGGGGCGGGACGGTCGAATCAGCCCCAGCATTTT.

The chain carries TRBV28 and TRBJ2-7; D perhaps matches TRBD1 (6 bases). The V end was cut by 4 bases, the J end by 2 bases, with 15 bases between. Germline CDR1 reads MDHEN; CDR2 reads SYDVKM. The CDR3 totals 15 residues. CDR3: CASSSRTDYTYEQYV. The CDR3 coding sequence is TGTGCCAGCAGTTCGAGGACAGATTATACCTACGAGCAGTACGTC.

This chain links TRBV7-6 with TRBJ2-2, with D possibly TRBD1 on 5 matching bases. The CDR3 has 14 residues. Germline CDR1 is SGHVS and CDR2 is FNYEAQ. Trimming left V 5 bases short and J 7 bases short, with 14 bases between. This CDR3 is CASSPLGDNGELFF. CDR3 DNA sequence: TGTGCCAGCAGCCCCTTAGGGGATAACGGGGAGCTGTTTTTT. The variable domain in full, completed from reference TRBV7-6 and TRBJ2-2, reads GAGVSQSPRYKVTKRGQDVALRCDPISGHVSLYWYRQALGQGPEFLTYFNYEAQQDKSGLPNDRFSAERPEGSISTLTIQRTEQRDSAMYRCASSPLGDNGELFFGEGSRLTVL.

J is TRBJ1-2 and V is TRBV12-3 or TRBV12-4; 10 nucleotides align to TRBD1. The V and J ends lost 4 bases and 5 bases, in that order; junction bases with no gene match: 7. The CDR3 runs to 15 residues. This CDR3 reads CASSSGDRGLYGYTF. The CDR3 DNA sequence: TGTGCCAGCAGTTCAGGGGACAGGGGCCTATATGGCTACACCTTC.